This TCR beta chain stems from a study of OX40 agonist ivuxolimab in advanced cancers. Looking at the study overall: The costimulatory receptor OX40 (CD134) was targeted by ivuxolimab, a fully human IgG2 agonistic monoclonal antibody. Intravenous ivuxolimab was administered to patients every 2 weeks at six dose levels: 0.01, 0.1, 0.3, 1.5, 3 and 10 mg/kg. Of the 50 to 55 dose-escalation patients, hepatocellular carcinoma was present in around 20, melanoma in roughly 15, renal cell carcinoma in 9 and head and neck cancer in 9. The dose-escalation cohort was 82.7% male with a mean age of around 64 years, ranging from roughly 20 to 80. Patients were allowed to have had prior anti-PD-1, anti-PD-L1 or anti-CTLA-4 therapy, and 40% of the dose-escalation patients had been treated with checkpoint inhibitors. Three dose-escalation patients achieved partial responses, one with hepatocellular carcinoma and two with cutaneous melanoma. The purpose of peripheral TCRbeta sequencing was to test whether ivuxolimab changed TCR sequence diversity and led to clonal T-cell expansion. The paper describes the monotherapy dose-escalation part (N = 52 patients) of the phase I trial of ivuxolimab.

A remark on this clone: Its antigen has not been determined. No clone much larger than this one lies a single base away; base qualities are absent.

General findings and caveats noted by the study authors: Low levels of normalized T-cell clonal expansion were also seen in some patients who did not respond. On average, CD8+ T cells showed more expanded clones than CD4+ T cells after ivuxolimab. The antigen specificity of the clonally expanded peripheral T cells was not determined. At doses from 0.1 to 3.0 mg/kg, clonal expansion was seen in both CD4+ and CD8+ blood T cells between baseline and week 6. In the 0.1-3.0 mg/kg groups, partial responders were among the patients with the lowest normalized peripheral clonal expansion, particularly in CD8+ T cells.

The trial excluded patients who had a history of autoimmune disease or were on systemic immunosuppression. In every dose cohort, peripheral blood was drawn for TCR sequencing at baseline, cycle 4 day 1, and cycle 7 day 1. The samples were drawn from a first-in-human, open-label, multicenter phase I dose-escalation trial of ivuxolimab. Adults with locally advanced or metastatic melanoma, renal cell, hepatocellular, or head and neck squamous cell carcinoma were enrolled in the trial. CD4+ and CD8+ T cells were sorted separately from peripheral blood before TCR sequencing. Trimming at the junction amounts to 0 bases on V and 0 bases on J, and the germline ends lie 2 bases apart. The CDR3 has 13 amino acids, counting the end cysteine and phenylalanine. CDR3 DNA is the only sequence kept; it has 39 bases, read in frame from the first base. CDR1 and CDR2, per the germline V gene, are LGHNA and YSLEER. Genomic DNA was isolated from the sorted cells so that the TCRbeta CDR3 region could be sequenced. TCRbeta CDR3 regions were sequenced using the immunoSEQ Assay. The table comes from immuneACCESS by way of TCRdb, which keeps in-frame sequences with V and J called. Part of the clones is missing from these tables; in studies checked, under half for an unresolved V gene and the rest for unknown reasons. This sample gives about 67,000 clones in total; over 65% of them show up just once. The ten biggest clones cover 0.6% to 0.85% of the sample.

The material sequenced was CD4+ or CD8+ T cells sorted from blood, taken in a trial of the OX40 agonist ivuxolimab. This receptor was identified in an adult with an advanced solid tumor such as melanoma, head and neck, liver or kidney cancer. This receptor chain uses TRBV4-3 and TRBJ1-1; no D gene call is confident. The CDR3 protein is CASSQEMNTEAFF. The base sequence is TGCGCCAGCAGCCAAGAGATGAACACTGAAGCTTTCTTT.